Listed below are T cell receptor beta chains from one sample, sequenced in a study of blood T cells in healthy people across ages. TCRdb passed the 5' RACE reads through MiXCR, listing each CDR3 protein once. The table shows hundreds of thousands of distinct CDR3 sequences, with approximately 22% occurring only once. The source material was blood. These receptors were collected from a man aged 70-80 years in good health. Both conserved end residues are trimmed from each CDR3. Size tells how often a clone was seen (once, few, many) or the class of an expanded clone, and some rows leave it out.

TRBV6-1,.,ASSKDRGQGNSPLH
TRBV9,.,ASSGGQWTEAF
TRBV7-9,few,ASSSHGGVYEQY
TRBV14,few,ASSQSLFRAF
TRBV20-1,.,SARGGRSNGYT
TRBV5-1,.,ASSLDGSGGSYNEQF
TRBV29-1,.,SAARDRQPLNEQF
TRBV7-2,.,ASSTLHLAGASTQY
TRBV20-1,.,SARDREWSEQF
TRBV5-1,.,ASSLQSGWYGEKLF
TRBV2,few,ASSERRSEKLF
TRBV2,.,ASSERTVGGNTIY
TRBV7-2,.,ASSLNGGQLGGIQY
TRBV7-2,.,ASSINPSGGRNEQF
TRBV5-1,.,ASSKPGERDEQY
TRBV20-1,.,SARVPGKETQY
TRBV19,.,ASRERGAGNEQF
TRBV15,few,ATSRDRSDLTPTLH
TRBV20-1,.,SAPPPTGTNGYT
TRBV28,many,ASSLVAVDEQF
TRBV3-1,.,ASSQRAYEQY
TRBV5-6,few,ASSPGQGRLGGTIY
TRBV20-1,.,SAGGASGGRNNEQF
TRBV24-1,few,ATSDPLRGGYT
TRBV6-1,.,ASREEAGANVLT
TRBV7-9,few,ASRRTGGAETQY
TRBV20-1,.,SANPSSGGAGWEQF
TRBV12-3/TRBV12-4,few,ASSLGGFAGELF
TRBV28,.,ASSPWTSGRTYEQY
TRBV5-1,few,ASRPLAGMSGELF
TRBV20-1,.,SAATMGDSNQPQH
TRBV7-8,many,ATLRLAGDPNTGELF
TRBV6-1,few,TSSEAFGGPNEKLF
TRBV11-2,few,ASSLEGGKGWETQY
TRBV6-5,.,ASSRDTNYGYT
TRBV7-9,.,ASSYGRGVGETQY
TRBV3-1,few,ASRPRDSGNTIY
TRBV7-2,few,ASSLQGGTNYGYT
TRBV6-2/TRBV6-3,.,ASSYSGNTDTQY
TRBV2,few,ASMRKNTEAF
TRBV28,many,ASSPFGPQH
TRBV7-8,.,ASSSGLAVTGELF
TRBV29-1,few,VNPGNEQF
TRBV9,many,ASSVRGTQGGVIPGNTIY
TRBV5-1,few,ASSLELAWDNEQF
TRBV20-1,few,SARGGFRHGYT
TRBV20-1,.,SAPQVGTGVEAF
TRBV5-1,.,ASSSLRKNAYEQY
TRBV3-1,.,ASSPRLRPQETQY
TRBV6-1,.,ASVDRPKNIQY
TRBV20-1,few,SADTTGGAGNYGYT
TRBV12-3/TRBV12-4,.,ASSPWTGQGNTEAF
TRBV2,.,ASSRDRARQPQH